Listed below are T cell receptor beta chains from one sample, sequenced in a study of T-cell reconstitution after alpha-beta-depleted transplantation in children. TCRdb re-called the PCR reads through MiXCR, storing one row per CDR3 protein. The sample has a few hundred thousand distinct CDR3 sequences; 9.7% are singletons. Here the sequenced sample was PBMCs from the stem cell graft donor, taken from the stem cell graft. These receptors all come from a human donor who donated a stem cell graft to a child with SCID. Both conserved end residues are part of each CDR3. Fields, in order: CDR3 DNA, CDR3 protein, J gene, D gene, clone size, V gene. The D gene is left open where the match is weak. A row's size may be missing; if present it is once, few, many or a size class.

TGTGCCAGTAGCACCGGGACAGGGATCTCGGAAGCTTTCTTT CASSTGTGISEAFF TRBJ1-1 TRBD1 . TRBV19
TGTGCCAGCAGCGCTTCGAAGACTGAAGCTTTCTTT CASSASKTEAFF TRBJ1-1 . many TRBV28
TGTGCCAGCAGCTCCCAGCCCACAGATACGCAGTATTTT CASSSQPTDTQYF TRBJ2-3 . many TRBV11-3
TGCGCCAGCAGCTACGACAGCCAAGAGACCCAGTACTTC CASSYDSQETQYF TRBJ2-5 . many TRBV5-1
TGCGCCAGCAGCTTGGGGGCCGGGAATTCACCCCTCCACTTT CASSLGAGNSPLHF TRBJ1-6 . many TRBV5-1
TGTGCCAGCAGCCTCCTGGGACAGGATTCTTCACCCCTCCACTTT CASSLLGQDSSPLHF TRBJ1-6 TRBD1 many TRBV7-2
TGTGCCAGCAGTCCGGGACGGACCTCCGGTGGAAACACCATATATTTT CASSPGRTSGGNTIYF TRBJ1-3 . many TRBV28
TGCGCCAGCAGCTTTCAGGGCCACGAAGACACCGGGGAGCTGTTTTTT CASSFQGHEDTGELFF TRBJ2-2 . many TRBV5-1
TGTGCCAGCAGCGTGGTGGGGAATGGCTACACCTTC CASSVVGNGYTF TRBJ1-2 . . TRBV6-6
TGCAGTGCTAGCTATAGGGGGCGGAACTATGGCTACACCTTC CSASYRGRNYGYTF TRBJ1-2 TRBD1 many TRBV20-1
TGTGCCAGCAGCCGACAGGGCATGAACACTGAAGCTTTCTTT CASSRQGMNTEAFF TRBJ1-1 TRBD1 many TRBV7-9
TGTGCCAGCAGCTTAGAAGCCCTGCGGACCCGCAAAAACATTCAGTACTTC CASSLEALRTRKNIQYF TRBJ2-4 . . TRBV11-2
TGTGCCAGCAGTGAATCGGGCGACACTAACTATGGCTACACCTTC CASSESGDTNYGYTF TRBJ1-2 . . TRBV2
TGCAGCGCGGGGGGCCACAGGGGAAGGGGCTCCTACGAGCAGTACTTC CSAGGHRGRGSYEQYF TRBJ2-7 . many TRBV29-1
TGTGCCAGCAGCCAAGATACGACTTCAACTAATGAAAAACTGTTTTTT CASSQDTTSTNEKLFF TRBJ1-4 . many TRBV3-1
TGTGCCAGCAGCTTAGTTTCGCCAGGGAACAATGAGCAGTTCTTC CASSLVSPGNNEQFF TRBJ2-1 . . TRBV11-2
TGCAGTGCTAGGGCACACGGGTGGGGTACTGAAGCTTTCTTT CSARAHGWGTEAFF TRBJ1-1 . many TRBV20-1
TGTGCCAGCAGCTCTTGGACAGGGAGTCCTTCGGAAGCTTTCTTT CASSSWTGSPSEAFF TRBJ1-1 TRBD1 many TRBV7-3
TGTGCCAGCAGCTTAGTCAGGAGCGGGAATTCACCCCTCCACTTT CASSLVRSGNSPLHF TRBJ1-6 . many TRBV7-9
TGTGCCAGCACCACGGGACCGTACAATGAGCAGTTCTTC CASTTGPYNEQFF TRBJ2-1 . many TRBV12-3/TRBV12-4
TGCTGTGCTAGCTACCTTCCTAGCGGGGGGCCGGCAGATACGCAGTATTTT CCASYLPSGGPADTQYF TRBJ2-3 TRBD2 . TRBV20-1
TGTGCCAGCAGTTTTAAAGTGAGGTCCTACGAGCAGTACTTC CASSFKVRSYEQYF TRBJ2-7 . many TRBV12-3/TRBV12-4